The 18 T cell receptor beta chains presented below share a single source sample, sequenced in a study of coeliac disease (dated by TCRdb to 2021 to 2024). Libraries were prepared through the immunoSEQ multiplex PCR assay. Not all clones reach the TCRdb copy of this immuneACCESS table, which keeps in-frame sequences only. Checked studies attribute under half of the gap to unresolved V genes and leave the rest unexplained. Recorded for this sample are almost 4,000 clones; about 59% of them occurred a single time. About 5.7% of the sample rests with the top ten. The sequencing input was lymphocytes from the gut lamina propria. What this sample's cell subset or site label stands for: lamina propria cell (LPC) fraction of small intestinal biopsy. The receptors here all came from a man aged 65 to 79 without celiac disease.

This rearrangement joins TRBV6-5 to TRBJ1-2, with 12 bases matching TRBD1. Germline CDR1 is MNHEY and CDR2 is SVGAGI. The CDR3 length is 14 residues. V lost 4 bases, J lost 8 bases, and 5 bases stayed unmatched. CDR3 coding DNA: TGTGCCAGCAGTTTCCAGGGACAGGGGGCGGGCTACACCTTC. As protein: CASSFQGQGAGYTF.

Sample share makes this clone large. Other DNA sequences in this specimen translate into the identical CDR3. This chain connects TRBV15 to TRBJ1-4, with TRBD1 as a possible D gene (5 bases). CDR3 length equals 15 residues. Germline CDR1 and CDR2: LNHNV and YYDKDF (reference sequence). V lost 1 base and J 5 bases, leaving 11 bases between the germline ends. The CDR3 coding sequence is TGTGCCACCAGCAGAGTAGGGGACTCGAATGAAAAACTGTTTTTT. This encodes CATSRVGDSNEKLFF.

The chain recombines TRBV5-1 with TRBJ2-7; D perhaps matches TRBD1 (5 bases). Germline V gene sequence: CDR1 SGHRS, CDR2 YFSETQ. V was shortened by 0 bases and J by 2 bases, with 6 bases between the two germline ends. This CDR3 has 13 residues. CDR3 DNA sequence: TGCGCCAGCAGCTTGGACAGGACCTACGAGCAGTACTTC. Translated, it gives CASSLDRTYEQYF.

The chain couples TRBV12-5 to TRBJ1-2; tentative D call: TRBD1 (6 bases). Trimming pared 6 bases from V and 8 bases from J, leaving 22 bases between. The CDR3 has 15 residues. Germline-derived CDR1 and CDR2 are LGHNT and FRNRAP. The chain's CDR3 is CASGPFGRGLVGYTF. The CDR3 nucleotides are TGTGCTAGTGGCCCCTTTGGGCGGGGGCTGGTCGGCTACACCTTC.

This clone has just a few counts. This rearrangement joins TRBV4-1 to TRBJ2-3; TRBD2 agrees at 7 bases. Trimming at V came to 2 bases and at J to 0 bases, leaving 5 bases not matched to a gene. In germline, CDR1 is MGHRA, CDR2 YSYEKL. The CDR3 contains 16 residues. In DNA, the CDR3 is TGCGCCAGCAGCCAAAAACTAGCGACCAGCACAGATACGCAGTATTTT. Translation gives CASSQKLATSTDTQYF.

The rearrangement links TRBV5-6 to TRBJ1-6; 9 bases are a match to TRBD1. The CDR3 is made up of 13 amino acids. Germline V gene sequence: CDR1 SGHDT, CDR2 YYEEEE. The V segment lost 5 bases and the J segment 9 bases; nucleotides outside the gene matches: 3. The CDR3 region is CASRGQGGSPLHF. In nucleotides, the CDR3 is TGTGCCAGCAGGGGACAGGGAGGTTCACCCCTCCACTTT.

V and J are TRBV19 and TRBJ1-5, with 7 bases that match TRBD1. J gave up 2 bases and V 9 bases, and 10 bases lay outside the gene matches. CDR1 and CDR2 from the germline V gene are LNHDA and SQIVND (reference sequence). The CDR3 contains 15 residues. Here the CDR3 reads CASTGQVLGNQPQHF. The CDR3 DNA sequence: TGTGCCAGCACAGGACAGGTTTTGGGCAATCAGCCCCAGCATTTT.

The genes are TRBV19 and TRBJ2-7, with a tentative D call TRBD2 (5 bases). The V end lost 1 base, the J end lost 5 bases, and 9 bases lay between the germline ends. There are 13 residues in the CDR3. Germline V CDR1 and CDR2: LNHDA, SQIVND (reference sequence). The CDR3 DNA follows: TGTGCCAGTAGTATAGCGGGGATTAACGAGCAGTACTTC. Translated, it gives CASSIAGINEQYF.

The rearrangement links TRBV5-5 to TRBJ1-2; 9 bases map to TRBD1. This CDR3 spans 19 amino acids. Germline CDR1 reads SGHKS; CDR2 reads YYEKEE (reference sequence). Trimming took 3 bases from V and 0 from J; bases not matched to a gene: 15. The CDR3 DNA follows: TGTGCCAGCAGCTCATACGGGGGGACAGGGAGTAACCCTAACTATGGCTACACCTTC. Encoded protein: CASSSYGGTGSNPNYGYTF. Based on the CDR3 plus reference TRBV5-5 and TRBJ1-2, the full variable domain is DAGVTQSPTHLIKTRGQQVTLRCSPISGHKSVSWYQQVLGQGPQFIFQYYEKEERGRGNFPDRFSARQFPNYSSELNVNALLLGDSALYLCASSSYGGTGSNPNYGYTFGSGTRLTVV.

V gene TRBV10-3 combines with J gene TRBJ2-3; D unclear. Trimming cost V 0 bases and J 2 bases, with 9 bases left between them. Per germline, CDR1 ENHRY and CDR2 SYGVKD. The CDR3 is 15 amino acids. Here the CDR3 DNA reads TGTGCCATCAGTGAGTCGTCGGTACCCACAGATACGCAGTATTTT. Its translation is CAISESSVPTDTQYF.

In its sample, this clone was seen a few times. The V call is TRBV6-5, the J call TRBJ2-3, with 7 bases that match TRBD1. Germline loops: CDR1 MNHEY, CDR2 SVGAGI. The CDR3 has 16 residues. V lost 0 bases to trimming and J lost 4 bases; unmatched junction nucleotides: 7. CDR3 coding DNA: TGTGCCAGCAGTTACTCTGTAGGGGGCCGGGCAGATACGCAGTATTTT. Translation gives CASSYSVGGRADTQYF.

The chain links TRBV25-1 to TRBJ2-1; perhaps TRBD1 as D (6 bases). The CDR3 extends over 15 amino acids. With 0 bases removed from V and 8 bases from J, the gap between germline ends came to 14 bases. CDR1 MGHDK and CDR2 SYGVNS come from the germline V gene. CDR3 DNA: TGTGCCAGCAGTGAATATGTGTCAGGGGACGATGAGCAGTTCTTC. This sequence encodes CASSEYVSGDDEQFF.

This chain uses TRBV27 with TRBJ2-3; possibly TRBD1 for D (5 bases). The CDR3 spans 13 residues. In germline, CDR1 is MNHEY, CDR2 SMNVEV (reference sequence). V shed 5 bases and J shed 10 bases, with 16 bases lying between them. In DNA form, the CDR3 reads TGTGCCAGCAGTCGCCGTCAGGGAATGTCGCAGTATTTT. Amino acid sequence: CASSRRQGMSQYF.

The chain links TRBV5-1 to TRBJ2-7; D is uncertain. Germline CDR1 reads SGHRS; CDR2 reads YFSETQ. Trimming took 5 bases from V and 7 from J, leaving 13 bases between them. The CDR3 runs to 12 residues. CDR3 loop: CASRASEREQYF. In nucleotides, the CDR3 is TGCGCCAGCAGGGCTAGTGAGAGAGAGCAGTACTTC.

This sequence joins TRBV5-5 and TRBJ2-1; the match to TRBD1 covers 8 bases. CDR3 length: 18 residues. With V trimmed by 3 bases and J by 12 bases, 23 bases remained unmatched. Germline V gene data show CDR1 as SGHKS and CDR2 as YYEKEE (reference sequence). DNA of the CDR3: TGTGCCAGCAGCTCCGACGCCCCGGGACAGGCTACACCTAAGGGGCAGTTCTTC. Translating gives CASSSDAPGQATPKGQFF.

The gene calls are TRBV4-2 and TRBJ2-2; 10 bases fit TRBD2. Per germline, CDR1 LGHNA and CDR2 YNFKEQ. V was pared by 0 bases and J by 4 bases, with 5 bases of the junction left unmatched. The CDR3 extends over 17 amino acids. CDR3 loop: CASSQDPASGGTGELFF. In DNA, the CDR3 is TGTGCCAGCAGCCAAGATCCGGCTAGCGGGGGCACCGGGGAGCTGTTTTTT.

This clone is labeled large. This chain connects TRBV2 to TRBJ2-6, with TRBD1 matching 9 bases. CDR3 length: 17 amino acids. Germline lookup yields CDR1 SNHLY and CDR2 FYNNEI. V shed 7 bases, J shed 1 base, and the junction held 8 bases outside the gene matches. The CDR3 bases are TGTGCCAGCACCTGGGACAGGGATAGGTCTGGGGCCAACGTCCTGACTTTC. Encoded protein: CASTWDRDRSGANVLTF.

The chain carries TRBV10-1 and TRBJ2-1, with 8 bases identical to TRBD2. The CDR3 contains 15 residues. The germline CDR1 and CDR2 sequences are WNHNN and SYGVQD (reference sequence). V was clipped by 0 bases and J by 3 bases; unmatched bases: 1. In DNA, the CDR3 is TGCGCCAGCAGTGAGTCGCTAGCGGGCTACAATGAGCAGTTCTTC. Protein sequence: CASSESLAGYNEQFF.